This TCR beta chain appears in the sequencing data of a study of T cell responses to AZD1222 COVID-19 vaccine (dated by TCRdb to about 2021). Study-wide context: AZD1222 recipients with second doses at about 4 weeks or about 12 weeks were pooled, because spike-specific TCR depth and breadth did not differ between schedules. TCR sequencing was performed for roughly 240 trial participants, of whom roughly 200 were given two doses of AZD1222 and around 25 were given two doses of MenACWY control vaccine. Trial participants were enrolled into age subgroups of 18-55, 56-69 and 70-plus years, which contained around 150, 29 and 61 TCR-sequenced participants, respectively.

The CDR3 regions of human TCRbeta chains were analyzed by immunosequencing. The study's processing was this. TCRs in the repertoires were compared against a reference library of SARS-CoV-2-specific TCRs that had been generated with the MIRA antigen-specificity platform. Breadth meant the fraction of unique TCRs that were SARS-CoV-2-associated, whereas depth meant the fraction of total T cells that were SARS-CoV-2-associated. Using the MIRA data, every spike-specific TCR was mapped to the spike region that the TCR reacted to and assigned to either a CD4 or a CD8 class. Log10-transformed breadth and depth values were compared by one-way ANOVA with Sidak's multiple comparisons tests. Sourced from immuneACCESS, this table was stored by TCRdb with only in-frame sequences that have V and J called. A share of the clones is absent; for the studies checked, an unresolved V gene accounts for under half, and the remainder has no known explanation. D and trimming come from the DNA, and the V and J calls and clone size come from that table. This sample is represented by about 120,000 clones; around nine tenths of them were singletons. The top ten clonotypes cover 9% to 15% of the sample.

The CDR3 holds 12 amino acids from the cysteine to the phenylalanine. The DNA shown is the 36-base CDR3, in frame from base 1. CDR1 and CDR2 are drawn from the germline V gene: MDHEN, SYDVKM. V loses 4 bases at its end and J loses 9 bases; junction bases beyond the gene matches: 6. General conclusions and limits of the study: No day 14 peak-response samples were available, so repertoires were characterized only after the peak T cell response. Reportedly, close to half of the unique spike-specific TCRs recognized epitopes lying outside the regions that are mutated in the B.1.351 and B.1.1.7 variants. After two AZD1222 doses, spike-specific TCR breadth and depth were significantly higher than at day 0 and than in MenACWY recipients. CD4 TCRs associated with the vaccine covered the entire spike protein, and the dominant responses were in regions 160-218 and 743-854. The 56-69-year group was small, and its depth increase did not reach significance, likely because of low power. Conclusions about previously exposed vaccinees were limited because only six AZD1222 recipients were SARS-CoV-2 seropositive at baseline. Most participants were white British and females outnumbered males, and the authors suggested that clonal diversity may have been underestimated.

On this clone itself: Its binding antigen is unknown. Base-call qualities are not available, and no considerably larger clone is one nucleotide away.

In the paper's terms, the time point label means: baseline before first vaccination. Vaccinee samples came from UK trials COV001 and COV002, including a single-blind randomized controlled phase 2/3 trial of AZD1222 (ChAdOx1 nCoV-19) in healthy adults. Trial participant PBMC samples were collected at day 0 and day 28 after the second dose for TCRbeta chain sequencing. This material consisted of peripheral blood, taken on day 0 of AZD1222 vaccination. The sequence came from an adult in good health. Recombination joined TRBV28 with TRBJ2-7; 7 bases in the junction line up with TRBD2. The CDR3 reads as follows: CASSSGGFGQYF. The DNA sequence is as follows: TGTGCCAGCAGTTCCGGGGGGTTTGGGCAGTACTTC.